This is a list of T cell receptor beta chains from one sample in a study of cytomegalovirus exposure and HLA in healthy donors. Profiled with immunoSEQ multiplex PCR; TCRdb holds only in-frame clones, not every one. Counted here are approximately 170,000 clones, about 82% occurring once; the ten biggest clones make up over 0.65%. Sequencing was performed on PBMCs. Receptor source: a woman aged 18 to 35 in good health and CMV-seronegative. CDR3s include the opening cysteine and the closing phenylalanine or tryptophan. D genes are given only for firm matches. Part of the rows lack a size; the others show once, few, many or a class for expanded clones.

DNA | CDR3 | J | D | V | size | length
TGTGCCAGCAGTGAACGAGGTGGCGGGATGACCTACAATGAGCAGTTCTTC | CASSERGGGMTYNEQFF | TRBJ2-1 | NA | TRBV2 | NA | 17
TGCGCCAGCAGCCAGACCCGGGGCTATGGCTACACCTTC | CASSQTRGYGYTF | TRBJ1-2 | NA | TRBV5-1 | few | 13
TGTGCCAGCATCCCGGGACAGACCTACGAGCAGTACTTC | CASIPGQTYEQYF | TRBJ2-7 | NA | TRBV21-1 | NA | 13
TGCGCCAGCTCGCCGGGACTAGCATCCTACAATGAGCAGTTCTTC | CASSPGLASYNEQFF | TRBJ2-1 | TRBD2 | TRBV5-1 | NA | 15
TGTGCCAGCTCACCACCTGGGCGGGAGGCAGATACGCAGTATTTT | CASSPPGREADTQYF | TRBJ2-3 | TRBD2 | TRBV18 | NA | 15
TGTGCCAGTATTAAGACAGGGGCGGGAAACACCATATATTTT | CASIKTGAGNTIYF | TRBJ1-3 | TRBD1 | TRBV19 | NA | 14
TGCGCCAGCAGCTTGGTATGGACTAAGAACGAGCAGTACTTC | CASSLVWTKNEQYF | TRBJ2-7 | NA | TRBV5-1 | NA | 14
TGTGCCAGCAGTCAAGTAGTTTCCCAGCATTTT | CASSQVVSQHF | TRBJ1-5 | NA | TRBV28 | once | 11
TGTGCCAGCAGTCCTACAGGGATTGGAAACACCATATATTTT | CASSPTGIGNTIYF | TRBJ1-3 | NA | TRBV6-5 | few | 14
TGTGCCACCAGCAGAGATTCGGTCCTCTCTTTAGATACGCAGTATTTT | CATSRDSVLSLDTQYF | TRBJ2-3 | NA | TRBV15 | NA | 16
TGCGCCAGCAGCTTGGAAGGGAGCTCCTACGAGCAGTACTTC | CASSLEGSSYEQYF | TRBJ2-7 | NA | TRBV5-1 | NA | 14
TGTGCCAGTAGTCCCACGGGGGGTCAAGAGACCCAGTACTTC | CASSPTGGQETQYF | TRBJ2-5 | TRBD2 | TRBV19 | NA | 14
TGTGCCATCGCGACAGGCCCTAGCACAGATACGCAGTATTTT | CAIATGPSTDTQYF | TRBJ2-3 | NA | TRBV10-3 | NA | 14
TGTGCCAGCAGCTTGGTGGGCCCGAACCCATACGAGCAGTACTTC | CASSLVGPNPYEQYF | TRBJ2-7 | NA | TRBV13 | NA | 15
TGTGCCACCAGCAGAGATCTAGGGAGGTGGGGACTAGCGGGACATGAGCAGTTCTTC | CATSRDLGRWGLAGHEQFF | TRBJ2-1 | TRBD2 | TRBV15 | NA | 19
TGTGCCAGCAGCCTAGGGAGGGGGCGGGAGCAGTACTTC | CASSLGRGREQYF | TRBJ2-7 | NA | TRBV7-2 | NA | 13
TGTGCCATCAATACAGGGTTGGGCTACACCTTC | CAINTGLGYTF | TRBJ1-2 | NA | TRBV10-3 | NA | 11
TGTGCCAGCAGCGTAGTTGGAGCGGGTATAGAGACCCAGTACTTC | CASSVVGAGIETQYF | TRBJ2-5 | NA | TRBV9 | few | 15
TGTGCCAGCAGTTTAGAGGAATTCCCGCGGACAGATAGAGGTGGCTACACCTTC | CASSLEEFPRTDRGGYTF | TRBJ1-2 | NA | TRBV28 | NA | 18
TGTGCCAGCTCACCATCAGAGGGAGGGGCAAAACTGTTTTTT | CASSPSEGGAKLFF | TRBJ1-4 | NA | TRBV18 | NA | 14
TGTGCCAGCAGTTTTGGGCAGAGTAATGAAAAACTGTTTTTT | CASSFGQSNEKLFF | TRBJ1-4 | NA | TRBV28 | NA | 14
TGTGCCAGCAGTATGCAGGGATTGAACACTGAAGCTTTCTTT | CASSMQGLNTEAFF | TRBJ1-1 | NA | TRBV27 | once | 14
TGTGCCAGCAGTGCGCTAGCGGGAGGGCCAGATACGCAGTATTTT | CASSALAGGPDTQYF | TRBJ2-3 | TRBD2 | TRBV2 | once | 15
TGCGCCAGCAGCTTACTAGCGGGAGTCAGCAATGAGCAGTTCTTC | CASSLLAGVSNEQFF | TRBJ2-1 | TRBD2 | TRBV10-1 | NA | 15
TGTGCCACCAGCAGAGTCAGGGGGCTCCCTTGGATCTGGGAGGGCCCTTGGCCCCAGCATTTT | CATSRVRGLPWIWEGPWPQHF | TRBJ1-5 | TRBD1 | TRBV15 | NA | 21
TGTGCCAGCAGTGACTACAGGGGGCTAAATGAAAAACTGTTTTTT | CASSDYRGLNEKLFF | TRBJ1-4 | TRBD1 | TRBV25-1 | NA | 15
TGCGCCAGCAGTGGACCGGGACTAGCGGGAGTATACGAGCAGTACTTC | CASSGPGLAGVYEQYF | TRBJ2-7 | TRBD2 | TRBV10-1 | NA | 16
TGTGCCAGCAGCTTAGCGGAGGCGAGCACAGATACGCAGTATTTT | CASSLAEASTDTQYF | TRBJ2-3 | NA | TRBV7-9 | NA | 15
TGTGCCAGCAGCTTGGGGGGCTTATACTCTGGAAACACCATATATTTT | CASSLGGLYSGNTIYF | TRBJ1-3 | NA | TRBV5-6 | NA | 16
TGTGCCAGCAGGTCAAGCGGGAGGGCCTACAATGAGCAGTTCTTC | CASRSSGRAYNEQFF | TRBJ2-1 | TRBD2 | TRBV5-8 | few | 15
TGTGCCATCAGTGAGACAAACTCTGGGGCCAACGTCCTGACTTTC | CAISETNSGANVLTF | TRBJ2-6 | NA | TRBV10-3 | NA | 15